The present TCR beta chain was sequenced within a study of blood T cell repertoires in COVID-19 (dated by TCRdb to about 2020). Concerning the study at large: Samples covering the acute and convalescent phases of COVID-19 were provided by collaborators in the United States, Italy and Spain. The repertoires were released in a freely available public database meant as a resource for research on the immune response to SARS-CoV-2. The dataset comprised deeply sampled blood TCRbeta repertoires from subjects exposed to, actively infected with, or recovered from COVID-19. The prospective study material was composed of cDNA or gDNA derived from T cells, B-cell-depleted T cells, or PBMCs. Samples were obtained from the ongoing ImmuneRACE study (first 160 participants) and from over 1,000 subjects provided by 6 global collaborators. Nearly every sample came with metadata listing a de-identified subject ID, COVID-19 status, age in years and sex. Where HLA class I and class II types were available, the types were taken from metadata supplied by the sample provider, not from assay-based typing.

General findings and caveats noted by the study authors: The quantity of clinical and demographic metadata differed by source and by participant and was supplied without curation.

CDR1 and CDR2 are drawn from the germline V gene: SGHRS, YFSETQ. The CDR3 covers 14 residues, taking in both the cysteine and the phenylalanine. Only CDR3 DNA remains: 42 bases, in frame from the first base. Trimming at the junction amounts to 0 bases on V and 2 bases on J, and the germline ends lie 8 bases apart. In the case of this clone: The antigen it binds to is not known. The input lacks base qualities; no much larger clone sits a single base away. The sample contains more than one DNA sequence encoding this CDR3.

One collaborating source in Seattle enrolled patients while the patients were actively infected and followed the patients over time throughout the course of disease. Collaborating institutions collected whole blood in K2EDTA tubes following their own protocols. For TCRbeta analysis, collaborators shipped samples in one of three forms: frozen whole blood, isolated PBMCs, or DNA extracted from either of those sample types. The immunoSEQ Assay, a bias-controlled multiplex PCR, was used to amplify TCRbeta CDR3 regions from genomic DNA. The authors' analysis ran thus. The number of nucleated cells in each sample was estimated from the amplification of reference gene primers within the assay. To quantify the absolute abundance of each unique TCRbeta CDR3 rearrangement, sequence reads were collapsed and filtered. For each sample, productive Simpson clonality was calculated by taking the square root of Simpson's diversity index across productive rearrangements. Held by TCRdb, this immuneACCESS table contains in-frame sequences only and omits some clones. Under half of the omission traces to an unresolved V gene where checked; the cause of the rest is unknown. That table furnishes V, J and clone size, whereas the DNA furnished D and trimming. Across this sample there are approximately 180,000 clones, with roughly 81% seen only once. The top ten hold about 12% of the sample.

The sequence links TRBV5-1 to TRBJ2-5; matching of 6 bases hints at TRBD1 as the D gene. The sample taken for sequencing was peripheral blood. The sequence came from a woman of 80 years or more with COVID-19, enrolled during active disease. The CDR3 region: CASSLGRGQETQYF. The nucleotide sequence is given as TGCGCCAGCAGCTTGGGCAGGGGACAAGAGACCCAGTACTTC.